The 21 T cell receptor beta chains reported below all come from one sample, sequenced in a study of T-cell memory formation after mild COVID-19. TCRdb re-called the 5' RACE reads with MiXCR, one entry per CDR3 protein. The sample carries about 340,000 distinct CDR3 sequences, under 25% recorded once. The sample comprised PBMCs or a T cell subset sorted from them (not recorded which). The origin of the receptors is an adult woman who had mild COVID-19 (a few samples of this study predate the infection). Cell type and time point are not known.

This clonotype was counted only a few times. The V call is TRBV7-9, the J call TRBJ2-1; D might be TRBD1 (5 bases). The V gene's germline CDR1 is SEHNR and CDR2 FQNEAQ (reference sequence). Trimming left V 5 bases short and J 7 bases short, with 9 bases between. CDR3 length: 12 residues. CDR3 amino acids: CASSTRQNEQFF. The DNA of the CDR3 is TGTGCCAGCAGCACAAGACAGAATGAGCAGTTCTTC. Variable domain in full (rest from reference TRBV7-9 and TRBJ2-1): DTGVSQNPRHKITKRGQNVTFRCDPISEHNRLYWYRQTLGQGPEFLTYFQNEAQLEKSRLLSDRFSAERPKGSFSTLEIQRTEQGDSAMYLCASSTRQNEQFFGPGTRLTVL.

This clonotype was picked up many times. The CDR3 bases are TGCAGCGTTGAAGACCTTAGACAGGGAGAAGCTTTCTTT. Translated: CSVEDLRQGEAFF. The chain links TRBV29-1 to TRBJ1-1, with 7 bases fitting TRBD1. V was pared by 0 bases and J by 8 bases, with 6 bases of the junction left unmatched. The CDR3 length is 13 residues. CDR1 is SQVTM and CDR2 is ANQGSEA in the germline V gene.

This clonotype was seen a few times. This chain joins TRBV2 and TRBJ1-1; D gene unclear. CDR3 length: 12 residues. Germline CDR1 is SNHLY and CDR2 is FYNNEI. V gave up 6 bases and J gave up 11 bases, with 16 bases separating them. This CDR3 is CASSERVLEAFF. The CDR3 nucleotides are TGTGCCAGCAGCGAAAGGGTTCTGGAGGCTTTCTTT.

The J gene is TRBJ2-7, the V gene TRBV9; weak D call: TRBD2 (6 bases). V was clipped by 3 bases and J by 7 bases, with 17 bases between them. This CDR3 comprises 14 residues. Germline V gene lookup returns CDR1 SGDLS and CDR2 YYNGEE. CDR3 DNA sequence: TGTGCCAGCAGCGGAACTAGCTCGGGGGTTGAGCAGTACTTC. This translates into CASSGTSSGVEQYF.

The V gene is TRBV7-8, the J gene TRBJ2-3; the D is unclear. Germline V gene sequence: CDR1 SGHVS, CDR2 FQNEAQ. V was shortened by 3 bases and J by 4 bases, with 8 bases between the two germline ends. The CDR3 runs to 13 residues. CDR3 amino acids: CASSFTAADTQYF. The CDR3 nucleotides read TGTGCCAGCAGCTTTACTGCGGCAGATACGCAGTATTTT.

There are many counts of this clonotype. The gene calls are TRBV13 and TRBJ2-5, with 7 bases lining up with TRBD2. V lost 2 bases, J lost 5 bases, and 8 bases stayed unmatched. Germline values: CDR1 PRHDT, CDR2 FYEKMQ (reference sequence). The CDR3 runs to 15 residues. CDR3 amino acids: CASSLSGLGTETQYF. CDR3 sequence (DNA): TGTGCCAGCAGCTTATCAGGACTAGGGACGGAGACCCAGTACTTC.

The CDR3 DNA follows: TGTGCCACCAGCAGAGATTCCGGCGGTCCTAACTATGGCTACACCTTC. It is translated as CATSRDSGGPNYGYTF. V gene TRBV15 combines with J gene TRBJ1-2; D is undetermined. The CDR3 consists of 16 residues. CDR1 is LNHNV, CDR2 YYDKDF, per germline (reference sequence). V shed 0 bases and J shed 0 bases, with 11 bases lying between them.

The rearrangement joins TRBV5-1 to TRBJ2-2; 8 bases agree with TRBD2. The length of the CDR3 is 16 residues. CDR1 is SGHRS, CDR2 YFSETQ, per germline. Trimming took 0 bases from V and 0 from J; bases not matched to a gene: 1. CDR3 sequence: CASSLVSGANTGELFF. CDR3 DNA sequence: TGCGCCAGCAGCTTGGTTAGCGGGGCGAACACCGGGGAGCTGTTTTTT.

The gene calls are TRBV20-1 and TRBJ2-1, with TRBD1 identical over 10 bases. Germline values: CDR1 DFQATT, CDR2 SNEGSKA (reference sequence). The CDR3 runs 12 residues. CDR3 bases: TGCCGAGCCGGGACAGGGGTGAATGAGCAGTTCTTC. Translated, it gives CRAGTGVNEQFF.

CDR3 loop: CASSSGAVYEQYF. CDR3 DNA: TGTGCCAGTTCTAGCGGGGCTGTCTACGAGCAGTACTTC. V and J are TRBV10-3 and TRBJ2-7; 9 bases align to TRBD2. The CDR3 runs 13 residues. With 10 bases clipped from V and 3 bases from J, the junction kept 7 bases outside the gene matches. Germline CDR1 is ENHRY and CDR2 is SYGVKD.

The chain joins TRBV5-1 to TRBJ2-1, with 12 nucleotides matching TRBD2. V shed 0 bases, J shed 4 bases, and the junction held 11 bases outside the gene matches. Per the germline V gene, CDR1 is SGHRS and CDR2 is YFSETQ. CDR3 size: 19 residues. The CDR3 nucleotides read TGCGCCAGCAGCTTGGCCAGGCTAGCGGGGGGGCGTATTTACAATGAGCAGTTCTTC. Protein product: CASSLARLAGGRIYNEQFF.

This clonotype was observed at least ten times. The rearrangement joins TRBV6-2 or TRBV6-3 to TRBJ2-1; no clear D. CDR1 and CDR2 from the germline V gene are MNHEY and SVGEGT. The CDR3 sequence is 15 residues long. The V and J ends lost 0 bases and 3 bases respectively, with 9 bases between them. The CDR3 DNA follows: TGTGCCAGCAGTTACTCCAGACTCCACTACAATGAGCAGTTCTTC. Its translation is CASSYSRLHYNEQFF.

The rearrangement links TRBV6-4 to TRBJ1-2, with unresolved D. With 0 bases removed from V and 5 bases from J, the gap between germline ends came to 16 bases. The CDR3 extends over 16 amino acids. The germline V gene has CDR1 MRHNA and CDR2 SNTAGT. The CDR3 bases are TGTGCCAGCAGTGACTCGGCGGGGAAAGGAGGGTATGGCTACACCTTC. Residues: CASSDSAGKGGYGYTF.

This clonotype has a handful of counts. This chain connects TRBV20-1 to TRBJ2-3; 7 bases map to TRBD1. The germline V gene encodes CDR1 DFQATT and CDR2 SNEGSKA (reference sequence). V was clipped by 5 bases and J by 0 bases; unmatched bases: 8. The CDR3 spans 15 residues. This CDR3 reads CSAVTGTASTDTQYF. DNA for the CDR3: TGCAGTGCTGTAACCGGGACAGCTAGCACAGATACGCAGTATTTT.

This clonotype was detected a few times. CDR3 coding DNA: TGTGCCAGCAGCTTACGGCCGGGACGGGGCGGGATCGAGCAGTACTTC. Its translation is CASSLRPGRGGIEQYF. The genes are TRBV7-2 and TRBJ2-7, with TRBD2 as a possible D gene (6 bases). Trimming stripped 2 bases from V and 6 bases from J, with 20 bases between. Germline CDR1 SGHTA, CDR2 FQGNSA. The CDR3 is made up of 16 amino acids.

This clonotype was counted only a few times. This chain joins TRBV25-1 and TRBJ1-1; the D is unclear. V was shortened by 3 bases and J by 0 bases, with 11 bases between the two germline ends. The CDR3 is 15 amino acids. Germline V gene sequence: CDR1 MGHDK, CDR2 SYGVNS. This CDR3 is CASSEVAAMNTEAFF. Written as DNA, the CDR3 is TGTGCCAGCAGTGAGGTGGCAGCTATGAACACTGAAGCTTTCTTT. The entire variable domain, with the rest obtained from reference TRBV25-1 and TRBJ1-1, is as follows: EADIYQTPRYLVIGTGKKITLECSQTMGHDKMYWYQQDPGMELHLIHYSYGVNSTEKGDLSSESTVSRIRTEHFPLTLESARPSHTSQYLCASSEVAAMNTEAFFGQGTRLTVV.

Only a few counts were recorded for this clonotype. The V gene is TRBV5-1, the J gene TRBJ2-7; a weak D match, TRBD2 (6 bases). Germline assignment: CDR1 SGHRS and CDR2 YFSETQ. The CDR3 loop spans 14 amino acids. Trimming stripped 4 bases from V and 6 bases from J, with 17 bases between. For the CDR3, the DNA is TGCGCCAGCAGCGTCGGGACTCACGGAGGCGAGCAGTACTTC. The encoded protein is CASSVGTHGGEQYF.

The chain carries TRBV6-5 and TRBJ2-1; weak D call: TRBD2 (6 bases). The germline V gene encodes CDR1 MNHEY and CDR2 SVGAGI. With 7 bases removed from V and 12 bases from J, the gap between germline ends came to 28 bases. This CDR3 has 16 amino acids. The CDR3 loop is CASTLRRDSGSDGQFF. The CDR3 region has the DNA TGTGCCAGCACCCTACGCCGGGACTCCGGGTCCGATGGGCAGTTCTTC.

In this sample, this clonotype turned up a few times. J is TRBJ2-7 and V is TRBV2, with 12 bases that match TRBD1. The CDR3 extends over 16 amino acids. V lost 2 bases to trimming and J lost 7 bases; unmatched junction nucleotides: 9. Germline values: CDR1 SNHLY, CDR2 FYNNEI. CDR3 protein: CASSEFSGQGAYEQYF. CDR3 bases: TGTGCCAGCAGTGAATTTTCGGGACAGGGGGCGTATGAGCAGTACTTC.

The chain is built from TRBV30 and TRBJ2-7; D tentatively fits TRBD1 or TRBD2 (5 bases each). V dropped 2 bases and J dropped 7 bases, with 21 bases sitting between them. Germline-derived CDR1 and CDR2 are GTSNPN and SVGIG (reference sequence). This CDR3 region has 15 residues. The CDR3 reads CAWSTGLDNLGEQYF. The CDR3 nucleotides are TGTGCCTGGAGTACGGGGCTAGACAACCTGGGAGAGCAGTACTTC.

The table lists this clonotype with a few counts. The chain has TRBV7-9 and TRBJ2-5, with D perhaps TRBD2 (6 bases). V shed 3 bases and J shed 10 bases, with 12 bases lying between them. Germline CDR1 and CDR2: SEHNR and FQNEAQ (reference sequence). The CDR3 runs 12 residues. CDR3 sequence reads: CASSLRGIDQYF. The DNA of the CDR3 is TGTGCCAGCAGCTTGCGGGGAATAGACCAGTACTTC.